This T cell receptor beta chain was retrieved from a study of shared clonotypes between healthy human individuals. Study context: Plates per donor: three CD4 naive, three CD4 memory, two CD8 naive, one CD8 memory.

The study, taken as a whole, reports: Naive subsets tended to show greater estimated richness than memory subsets. Sampling covered nothing but blood. Tissue TCR repertoires likely differ from those found in blood.

Trimming cost V 2 bases and J 2 bases, with 8 bases left between them. Germline CDR1 reads MDHEN; CDR2 reads SYDVKM. The CDR3 sequence is 14 residues long. As processed by the authors: Junction-only immunoSEQ data arrived without quality scores, meaning filtering differed. Assay used: immunoSEQ multiplex PCR; TCRdb lists only in-frame clones, some missing. That table supplies the V and J calls and clone size; D and trimming were determined from the DNA. Altogether 2 million to 2.5 million clones are present, roughly 95% being singletons, with the ten largest covering 0.1% to 0.15%. On this clone itself: The antigen is undetermined. This sample includes further DNA sequences coding for the same CDR3.

The receptor's source is a man between 18 and 35 years old in good health. The rearrangement joins TRBV28 to TRBJ2-3, with D perhaps TRBD1 (5 bases). Input material: naive CD4+ T cells sorted from blood. As to subset: CD45RA+ positively selected. The CDR3 is CASSLDRSTDTQYF. The CDR3 DNA is TGTGCCAGCAGTTTAGACAGATCCACAGATACGCAGTATTTT.